The 20 T cell receptor beta chains listed next were all sequenced from one sample in a study of T cell repertoires in cytomegalovirus infection. One entry per CDR3 protein results from TCRdb running MiXCR on the reads. The table records some 270,000 distinct CDR3 sequences, over 15% of them present only once. Specimen: CD8+ T cells from PBMCs. The receptors come from a human donor in good health (CMV status not recorded). Some clones in this sample may be carry-over from other donors' samples.

The rearrangement joins TRBV19 to TRBJ2-2; D is undetermined. The CDR3 consists of 14 residues. V dropped 9 bases and J dropped 4 bases, with 15 bases sitting between them. CDR1 LNHDA and CDR2 SQIVND come from the germline V gene (reference sequence). CDR3 DNA: TGTGCCAGCGAGGTGGTACGAGGCACCGGGGAGCTGTTTTTT. It translates to CASEVVRGTGELFF.

This clonotype was counted between two and nine times. This chain's CDR3 is CASRGTSGRSYNEQFF. The DNA of the CDR3 is TGTGCCAGTCGAGGGACTAGCGGGCGATCCTACAATGAGCAGTTCTTC. J is TRBJ2-1 and V is TRBV12-3 or TRBV12-4; 12 bases align to TRBD2. CDR3 length: 16 amino acids. The J segment lost 1 base and the V segment lost 9 bases, leaving 7 bases of the junction unmatched.

Of note for this clonotype: Possible read error: a much larger clone is one base away. The chain couples TRBV7-8 to TRBJ2-2; maybe TRBD1 (6 bases). Germline assignment: CDR1 SGHVS and CDR2 FQNEAQ. Trimming cost V 1 base and J 4 bases, with 16 bases left between them. The CDR3 length is 17 residues. The CDR3 sequence is CASSLGVGAGVTGELFF. The CDR3 nucleotides are TGTGCCAGCAGCTTAGGCGTTGGGGCAGGGGTCACCGGGGAGCTGTTTTTT.

This chain uses TRBV7-9 with TRBJ1-2; a possible D gene is TRBD1 (5 bases). Trimming pared 8 bases from V and 5 bases from J, leaving 15 bases between. Germline V lookup: CDR1 SEHNR, CDR2 FQNEAQ (reference sequence). The CDR3 is 13 residues long. In DNA form, the CDR3 reads TGTGCCAGCGGAAGCACGACAGATTATGGCTACACCTTC. Translation gives CASGSTTDYGYTF.

In nucleotides, the CDR3 is TGTGCCAGCAGTATTCCGCCGGGGGCTCATGGCTACACCTTC. It encodes CASSIPPGAHGYTF. This rearrangement joins TRBV28 to TRBJ1-2; a weak D match, TRBD1 (6 bases). V was cut by 5 bases and J by 6 bases, with 16 bases left in between. The CDR3 is 14 amino acids. Germline V gene sequence: CDR1 MDHEN, CDR2 SYDVKM.

This clonotype came up many times. The chain has TRBV7-2 and TRBJ2-7, with 7 bases lining up with TRBD1. The CDR3 loop spans 14 amino acids. The germline CDR1 and CDR2 sequences are SGHTA and FQGNSA. The trim removed 5 bases at V and 3 bases at J, leaving 7 bases unmatched. This CDR3 reads CASSPSTGYYEQYF. DNA of the CDR3: TGTGCCAGCAGCCCTTCGACAGGGTACTACGAGCAGTACTTC. Based on the CDR3 plus reference TRBV7-2 and TRBJ2-7, the full variable domain is GAGVSQSPSNKVTEKGKDVELRCDPISGHTALYWYRQSLGQGLEFLIYFQGNSAPDKSGLPSDRFSAERTGGSVSTLTIQRTQQEDSAVYLCASSPSTGYYEQYFGPGTRLTVT.

The chain carries TRBV6-6 and TRBJ2-5, with TRBD2 as a possible D gene (6 bases). Trimming shortened V by 5 bases and J by 4 bases, and 17 bases separated the two germline ends. This CDR3 has 15 amino acids. Germline V lookup: CDR1 MNHNY, CDR2 SVGAGI (reference sequence). The DNA of the CDR3 is TGTGCCAGCAGTCCGCCCTCGGGGGAAGTAGAGACCCAGTACTTC. Amino acids: CASSPPSGEVETQYF.

This rearrangement joins TRBV4-1 to TRBJ2-7; D is possibly TRBD2 (7 bases). The CDR3 sequence is 16 residues long. In germline, CDR1 is MGHRA, CDR2 YSYEKL. Trimming stripped 2 bases from V and 2 bases from J, with 16 bases between. DNA for the CDR3: TGCGCCAGCAGCCAACAACGGGGGGCGGGGGCCTACGAGCAGTACTTC. This encodes CASSQQRGAGAYEQYF.

V gene TRBV11-2 combines with J gene TRBJ2-1; the D gene is possibly TRBD1 (6 bases). CDR1 and CDR2 from the germline V gene are SGHAT and FQNNGV. The CDR3 sequence is 14 residues long. V lost 3 bases and J lost 4, with 10 bases in between. The CDR3 region has the DNA TGTGCCAGCAGCTTGTGGACAGATTACAATGAGCAGTTCTTC. Protein sequence: CASSLWTDYNEQFF.

The CDR3 sequence: CATSRDRGGRSHEQYF. The CDR3 DNA sequence: TGTGCCACCAGCAGAGATCGGGGGGGCCGTAGCCACGAGCAGTACTTC. The chain carries TRBV15 and TRBJ2-7; 8 positions agree with TRBD2. The CDR3 runs 16 residues. Germline V gene sequence: CDR1 LNHNV, CDR2 YYDKDF (reference sequence). After removal of 0 bases from V and 5 bases from J, the junction contained 9 bases not matched to a gene.

This clonotype appeared a few times. This sequence joins TRBV2 and TRBJ2-7, with D tentatively TRBD1 (5 bases). CDR1 is SNHLY, CDR2 FYNNEI, per germline. This CDR3 contains 13 residues. Between the trimmed V and J ends, which lost 7 bases and 2 bases, there was a span of 12 bases. The CDR3 reads CASKDSITYEQYF. CDR3 bases: TGTGCCAGCAAAGACAGTATAACCTACGAGCAGTACTTC.

There are a few counts of this clonotype. V and J are TRBV13 and TRBJ1-4, with D possibly matching TRBD1 (6 bases). V was shortened by 5 bases and J by 8 bases, with 18 bases between the two germline ends. The CDR3 has 15 residues. Per the germline V gene, CDR1 is PRHDT and CDR2 is FYEKMQ (reference sequence). As DNA, the CDR3 is TGTGCCAGCAGCGTCCTCAGGGGTAGGGACGAAAAACTGTTTTTT. Amino acid sequence: CASSVLRGRDEKLFF.

V usage is TRBV28 and J usage is TRBJ2-3, with D perhaps TRBD1 or TRBD2 (6 bases each). This CDR3 has 15 residues. Trimming stripped 6 bases from V and 0 bases from J, with 13 bases between. The germline V gene has CDR1 MDHEN and CDR2 SYDVKM. The CDR3, as DNA: TGTGCCAGCAGCGGGGGCCTGTCGAGCACAGATACGCAGTATTTT. It codes for CASSGGLSSTDTQYF.

Here the CDR3 DNA reads TGCGCCAGCAGCCAAGAGTTAGACATGAACACTGAAGCTTTCTTT. This encodes CASSQELDMNTEAFF. This chain joins TRBV4-3 and TRBJ1-1; D remains unclear. This CDR3 is built from 15 residues. Trimming took 0 bases from V and 0 from J, leaving 8 bases between them. Germline V gives CDR1 LGHNA, CDR2 YSLEER.

This clonotype appeared many times. The CDR3 here is CASSLVPGPSGNTIYF. CDR3 nucleotides: TGTGCCAGCAGCTTAGTGCCGGGGCCCTCTGGAAACACCATATATTTT. The chain employs TRBV11-2 and TRBJ1-3; the D gene is possibly TRBD1 (5 bases). Germline CDR1 SGHAT, CDR2 FQNNGV. V was shortened by 1 base and J by 0 bases, with 10 bases between the two germline ends. The CDR3 covers 16 residues.

The CDR3, as DNA: TGCGCCAGCAGCGTGGGACAGCCGGGAATCTATGGCTACACCTTC. It translates to CASSVGQPGIYGYTF. The chain couples TRBV5-1 to TRBJ1-2; TRBD1 aligns across 7 bases. The CDR3 has 15 amino acids. After removal of 4 bases from V and 4 bases from J, the junction contained 10 bases not matched to a gene. CDR1 and CDR2 (germline): SGHRS, YFSETQ.

This clonotype was seen only a few times. This chain connects TRBV6-5 to TRBJ2-2; D not resolved. The CDR3 extends over 15 amino acids. Between the trimmed V and J ends, which lost 0 bases and 8 bases, there was a span of 13 bases. Germline V CDR1 and CDR2: MNHEY, SVGAGI. The CDR3 region has the DNA TGTGCCAGCAGTTACTCGGTGCTCCCATCAGGGGAGCTGTTTTTT. Its protein is CASSYSVLPSGELFF.

About this clonotype itself: Given a much more abundant clone one base away, this may be a read error. This chain links TRBV6-6 with TRBJ2-3; no definite D call. The CDR3 contains 12 residues. Germline V gene data show CDR1 as MNHNY and CDR2 as SVGAGI (reference sequence). Trimming left V 1 base short and J 5 bases short, with 4 bases between. The CDR3 region has the DNA TGTGCCAGCAGTTACTGGAAAGATACGCAGTATTTT. Protein product: CASSYWKDTQYF.

This clonotype was observed many times. CDR3 amino acids: CASSYPQGTDTGELFF. CDR3 nucleotides: TGTGCCAGCAGCTACCCCCAGGGGACGGACACCGGGGAGCTGTTTTTT. The V gene is TRBV7-9, the J gene TRBJ2-2, with D possibly matching TRBD1 (6 bases). The CDR3 is 16 amino acids. From germline, CDR1 is SEHNR and CDR2 FQNEAQ (reference sequence). The ends were cut back, 4 bases at V and 3 bases at J, with 15 bases in the middle.

The J gene is TRBJ2-7, the V gene TRBV20-1; D is ambiguous. Germline CDR1 and CDR2: DFQATT and SNEGSKA (reference sequence). This CDR3 spans 13 amino acids. Trimming stripped 0 bases from V and 0 bases from J, with 6 bases between. CDR3 residues: CSAREANSYEQYF. The DNA of the CDR3 is TGCAGTGCTAGAGAGGCCAACTCCTACGAGCAGTACTTC.